This TCR beta chain is drawn from a study of T cell repertoires in cytomegalovirus infection. Study at large: Public signatures in TCR beta pointed to CMV infection and matching HLA type.

This clonotype showed up just a few times. Its antigen remains unidentified. General study points: It was HLA-C-restricted CMV-specific TCR beta clonotypes that dominated the response ex vivo. Cumulative public TCR beta family frequency identified CMV carriers with the relevant HLA.

Via MiXCR, TCRdb re-called the reads, giving one row per CDR3 protein. Here the sample spans approximately 500,000 distinct CDR3 sequences, more than 20% being singletons. Sequencing input: PBMCs. The clonotype originates from a human donor in good health (CMV status not recorded). Some clones in this sample may be carry-over from other donors' samples.

The CDR3 here is CASAGSAVGYTF. CDR3 nucleotide sequence: TGTGCCAGCGCGGGGAGTGCGGTAGGCTACACCTTC. V gene TRBV28 combines with J gene TRBJ1-2; D is undetermined. CDR3 length equals 12 residues. Germline V gene sequence: CDR1 MDHEN, CDR2 SYDVKM. The germline V and J ends were trimmed by 8 bases and 8 bases, with 15 bases remaining between them.